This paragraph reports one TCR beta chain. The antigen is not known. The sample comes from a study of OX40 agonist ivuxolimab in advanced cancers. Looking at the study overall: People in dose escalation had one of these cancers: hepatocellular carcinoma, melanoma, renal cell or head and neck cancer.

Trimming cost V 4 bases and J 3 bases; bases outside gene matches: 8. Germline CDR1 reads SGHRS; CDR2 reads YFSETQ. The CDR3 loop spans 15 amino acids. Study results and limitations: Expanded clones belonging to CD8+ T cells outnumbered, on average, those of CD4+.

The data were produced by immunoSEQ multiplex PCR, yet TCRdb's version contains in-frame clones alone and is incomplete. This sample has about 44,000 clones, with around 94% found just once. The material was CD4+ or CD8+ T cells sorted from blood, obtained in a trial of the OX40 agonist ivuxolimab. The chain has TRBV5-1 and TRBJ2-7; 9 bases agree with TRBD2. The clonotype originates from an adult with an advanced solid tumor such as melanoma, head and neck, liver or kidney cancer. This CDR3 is CASSPLAGDVYEQYF. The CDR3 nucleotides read TGCGCCAGCAGCCCTTTAGCGGGAGACGTCTACGAGCAGTACTTC.